The text below deals with one T cell receptor (beta chain). This record comes from a study of OX40 agonist ivuxolimab in advanced cancers. The CDR3 is made up of 13 amino acids. Germline V gene data show CDR1 as SGHRS and CDR2 as YFSETQ. V was cut by 5 bases and J by 2 bases, with 10 bases left in between. Sequencing used immunoSEQ multiplex PCR; TCRdb keeps in-frame clones, though not all of them. Seen here are about 80,000 clones, roughly nine tenths observed once, and the top ten hold 4.8%. The specimen was CD4+ or CD8+ T cells sorted from blood, collected in a trial of the OX40 agonist ivuxolimab. This rearrangement joins TRBV5-1 to TRBJ2-5; maybe TRBD2 (6 bases). This sequence was found in an adult with an advanced solid tumor such as melanoma, head and neck, liver or kidney cancer. The CDR3 spells CASRLAGQETQYF. The CDR3 nucleotides are TGCGCCAGCAGACTAGCCGGACAAGAGACCCAGTACTTC.